These T cell receptor beta chains were read from a single sample in a study of blood T cell repertoires in COVID-19. Profiling relied on immunoSEQ multiplex PCR, and the TCRdb table lists in-frame clones only, not all of them. This table has around 100,000 clones, more than 60% appearing once. What was sequenced was peripheral blood. The receptors derive from a man in his sixties or seventies with active or convalescent COVID-19. The CDR3 runs from the conserved cysteine through the conserved F or W.

15,TRBV5-4,TRBJ2-2,CASSLDRVNTGELFF
16,TRBV19,TRBJ2-1,CASTASGLAGINEQFF
13,TRBV14,TRBJ1-1,CASSRHMGAEAFF
13,TRBV7-9,TRBJ1-1,CASSSRFAREAFF
13,TRBV3-1/TRBV3-2,TRBJ1-1,CASSQGATAEAFF
12,TRBV29-1,TRBJ1-2,CSGHEEGYGYTF
14,TRBV19,TRBJ1-5,CASRGQGESQPQHF
15,TRBV28,TRBJ1-5,CASSSIGQGRQPQHF
17,TRBV2,TRBJ1-6,CASSLTGAILDNSPLHF
14,TRBV4-1,TRBJ2-7,CASSRDIITYEQYF
16,TRBV19,TRBJ1-4,CASRTAGENIWEKLFF
13,TRBV6-5,TRBJ2-7,CASSPGTTYEQYF
14,TRBV6-5,TRBJ1-2,CASSYSRGSYGYTF
14,TRBV5-1,TRBJ1-4,CASSPAGLLEKLFF
15,TRBV19,TRBJ2-3,CASRRLAGTTDTQYF
14,TRBV19,TRBJ1-2,CASGGDRLNYGYTF
15,TRBV28,TRBJ2-7,CASSNLGQGVDEQYF
15,TRBV7-2,TRBJ2-7,CASSLSGLAVYEQYF
13,TRBV11-2,TRBJ2-1,CASSANLIAVQFF
17,TRBV10-3,TRBJ2-3,CAISDPGTSGRTDTQYF
16,TRBV3-1/TRBV3-2,TRBJ2-3,CASSQDRGGESDTQYF
15,TRBV11-2,TRBJ2-6,CASSLDYSGANVLTF
14,TRBV4-1,TRBJ2-7,CASSPGTVRNEQYF
14,TRBV3-1/TRBV3-2,TRBJ2-1,CASSQRATYNEQFF
15,TRBV15,TRBJ1-2,CATSTRQGGRYGYTF
14,TRBV7-9,TRBJ1-5,CASSFSGSNQPQHF
14,TRBV5-1,TRBJ1-2,CASSPVGGLYGYTF
13,TRBV2,TRBJ1-2,CASSDRGRSGYTF
15,TRBV27,TRBJ1-6,CASSLWRDSNSPLHF
15,TRBV15,TRBJ2-1,CATSSTSGGKNEQFF
15,TRBV18,TRBJ1-1,CASYPPTGKNTEAFF
13,TRBV5-8,TRBJ1-5,CASSLTGVQPQHF
16,TRBV28,TRBJ1-5,CASSPRGREKNQPQHF
16,TRBV5-5,TRBJ2-7,CASSLASPGASYEQYF
13,TRBV7-3,TRBJ1-1,CASSHTGVTEAFF
16,TRBV6-5,TRBJ1-6,CASSYDSGSGNSPLHF
13,TRBV3-1/TRBV3-2,TRBJ2-7,CASSNHKTGEQYF
13,TRBV27,TRBJ1-1,CASRQAGTAEAFF
14,TRBV10-3,TRBJ2-7,CAISPGELTYEQYF
14,TRBV5-6,TRBJ1-2,CASSPDSSNYGYTF
12,TRBV2,TRBJ2-7,CATHRGSYEQYF
15,TRBV2,TRBJ2-1,CASTLNRDTSNEQFF
15,TRBV15,TRBJ1-1,CATSRDAGREGEAFF